Presented here are 22 T cell receptor beta chains from one specimen sequenced in a study of TIL therapy for anti-PD-1-resistant metastatic lung cancer. Time point in this sample: pre-treatment sample, taken before nivolumab and TIL therapy. The libraries were made with immunoSEQ v3. Produced via immunoSEQ multiplex PCR; TCRdb's table is partial and in-frame only. The repertoire includes about 50,000 clones, 80% to 90% of them detected once, and 5% sits in the top ten. The source was blood, collected at baseline. These receptors all stem from a person aged 25 to 79 with non-small cell lung cancer.

The chain links TRBV9 to TRBJ1-1; D remains unclear. This CDR3 has 14 residues. Trimming cost V 0 bases and J 6 bases, with 12 bases left between them. Per the germline V gene, CDR1 is SGDLS and CDR2 is YYNGEE. The CDR3 DNA reads TGTGCCAGCAGCGTAGAGTTGGTAGAGTCTGAAGCTTTCTTT. It specifies CASSVELVESEAFF.

The chain combines TRBV7-9 with TRBJ1-2, with a tentative D call TRBD1 (5 bases). This CDR3 comprises 15 residues. Trimming shortened V by 2 bases and J by 7 bases, and 17 bases separated the two germline ends. The germline gives CDR1 SEHNR, CDR2 FQNEAQ (reference sequence). CDR3: CASSLKDLGGVGYTF. CDR3 nucleotides: TGTGCCAGCAGCTTAAAGGACCTCGGGGGAGTTGGCTACACCTTC.

The V and J genes are TRBV11-2 and TRBJ2-1, with unresolved D. The germline V gene encodes CDR1 SGHAT and CDR2 FQNNGV. The CDR3 length is 13 residues. Trimming took 5 bases from V and 5 from J, leaving 10 bases between them. CDR3 protein: CASSLRRNNEQFF. The CDR3 coding sequence is TGTGCCAGCAGCCTCCGACGGAACAATGAGCAGTTCTTC.

CDR3 bases: TGTGCCAGCAGCGTAGGCAGCTCCAACACTGAAGCTTTCTTT. Translated, it gives CASSVGSSNTEAFF. This chain joins TRBV9 and TRBJ1-1; no firm D call. The CDR3 consists of 14 residues. The V gene lost 0 bases and the J gene lost 2 bases, with 8 bases spanning the gap. CDR1 is SGDLS and CDR2 is YYNGEE in the germline V gene.

V gene TRBV19 combines with J gene TRBJ1-5; possible D gene TRBD1, 5 bases. Germline-derived CDR1 and CDR2 are LNHDA and SQIVND (reference sequence). The CDR3 runs 16 residues. V lost 4 bases, J lost 2 bases, and 15 bases lay in between. The CDR3 spells CASSSSGTTRNQPQHF. The DNA for the CDR3 is TGTGCCAGTAGTAGCTCTGGGACTACTCGCAATCAGCCCCAGCATTTT.

The rearrangement links TRBV5-1 to TRBJ1-2; tentatively, D is TRBD1 (6 bases). Germline CDR1 SGHRS, CDR2 YFSETQ. This CDR3 contains 14 residues. Trimming left V 7 bases short and J 0 bases short, with 13 bases between. CDR3 loop: CASGLDSTNYGYTF. The DNA for the CDR3 is TGCGCCAGCGGGCTGGACAGCACTAACTATGGCTACACCTTC. Complete variable domain (other parts from reference TRBV5-1 and TRBJ1-2): KAGVTQTPRYLIKTRGQQVTLSCSPISGHRSVSWYQQTPGQGLQFLFEYFSETQRNKGNFPGRFSGRQFSNSRSEMNVSTLELGDSALYLCASGLDSTNYGYTFGSGTRLTVV.

This clone was seen more than once but under ten times. The gene calls are TRBV10-3 and TRBJ1-3; 7 bases fit TRBD1. Germline CDR1 ENHRY, CDR2 SYGVKD. CDR3 length: 13 residues. The V gene end was trimmed by 10 bases and the J gene end by 8 bases; junction bases not matched to a gene: 11. Here the CDR3 reads CASKTGEGDTIYF. CDR3 DNA: TGTGCCAGCAAAACAGGGGAGGGAGACACCATATATTTT.

This sequence joins TRBV14 and TRBJ2-7, with TRBD2 matching over 9 bases. Germline V CDR1 and CDR2: SGHDN, FVKESK. J gave up 6 bases and V 1 base, and 4 bases lay outside the gene matches. The CDR3 sequence is 14 residues long. The CDR3 loop reads CASSQVAGGPEQYF. The CDR3 nucleotides are TGTGCCAGCAGCCAAGTCGCGGGAGGGCCCGAGCAGTACTTC.

The V gene is TRBV6-6, the J gene TRBJ1-3; D ambiguous. Trimming shortened V by 4 bases and J by 0 bases, and 10 bases separated the two germline ends. Germline V gene data show CDR1 as MNHNY and CDR2 as SVGAGI (reference sequence). CDR3 size: 15 residues. In nucleotides, the CDR3 is TGTGCCAGCAGTTTCTCAGGCAGCTCTGGAAACACCATATATTTT. Its translation is CASSFSGSSGNTIYF.

This clone has a single count. The V gene is TRBV9, the J gene TRBJ1-2; 10 bases fit TRBD1. CDR1 and CDR2 from the germline V gene are SGDLS and YYNGEE. V shed 0 bases and J 4 bases; nucleotides not matched to a gene: 3. The CDR3 has 15 residues. CDR3 residues: CASSVDGTGVYGYTF. The DNA for the CDR3 is TGTGCCAGCAGCGTAGATGGGACAGGGGTCTATGGCTACACCTTC.

The rearrangement links TRBV2 to TRBJ1-1; 7 bases are a match to TRBD1. Germline-derived CDR1 and CDR2 are SNHLY and FYNNEI. The junction had 11 bases not matched to a gene; V was cut back by 4 bases and J by 0 bases. The CDR3 covers 17 residues. The CDR3 protein is CASSAFGKGAMNTEAFF. As DNA, the CDR3 is TGTGCCAGCAGTGCTTTTGGGAAGGGGGCGATGAACACTGAAGCTTTCTTT.

CDR3 residues: CASSYLDREQFF. CDR3 sequence (DNA): TGTGCCAGCAGCTACCTAGACAGGGAGCAGTTCTTC. This chain connects TRBV7-9 to TRBJ2-1; possibly TRBD1 for D (6 bases). Trimming left V 4 bases short and J 10 bases short, with 11 bases between. Germline CDR1 is SEHNR and CDR2 is FQNEAQ (reference sequence). This CDR3 has 12 amino acids.

This rearrangement joins TRBV3-1 (or the pseudogene TRBV3-2) to TRBJ1-1; D possibly corresponds to TRBD1 (6 bases). The CDR3 runs to 15 residues. Trimming left V 2 bases short and J 3 bases short, with 13 bases between. Germline V gene lookup returns CDR1 LGHDT and CDR2 YNNKEL (reference sequence). CDR3 in amino acids: CASSQLGGADTEAFF. In nucleotides, the CDR3 is TGTGCCAGCAGCCAACTGGGGGGCGCCGACACTGAAGCTTTCTTT.

In its sample, this clone was seen a few times. The chain is built from TRBV6-2 or TRBV6-3 and TRBJ1-1; the D is unclear. Deletions cut 0 bases from V and 0 bases from J, with 8 bases between. From germline, CDR1 is MNHEY and CDR2 SVGEGT. The CDR3 runs 15 residues. CDR3 bases: TGTGCCAGCAGTTACTCGAGGCGGATGAACACTGAAGCTTTCTTT. Amino acids: CASSYSRRMNTEAFF.

This sequence joins TRBV5-1 and TRBJ1-6; D is unclear. This CDR3 has 15 amino acids. V dropped 4 bases and J dropped 14 bases, with 22 bases sitting between them. Germline CDR1 and CDR2: SGHRS and YFSETQ. This CDR3 is CASSPAGPRGFTLHF. CDR3 DNA: TGCGCCAGCAGCCCCGCCGGACCCCGAGGGTTCACCCTCCACTTT. Looking up the rest from reference TRBV5-1 and TRBJ1-6 gives the full variable domain: KAGVTQTPRYLIKTRGQQVTLSCSPISGHRSVSWYQQTPGQGLQFLFEYFSETQRNKGNFPGRFSGRQFSNSRSEMNVSTLELGDSALYLCASSPAGPRGFTLHFGNGTRLTVT.

The gene calls are TRBV6-5 and TRBJ2-7; 7 nucleotides agree with TRBD1. The CDR3 spans 16 residues. The germline V gene has CDR1 MNHEY and CDR2 SVGAGI. Unmatched junction bases numbered 11, after V lost 2 bases and J lost 4 bases. The CDR3 sequence is CASSYGGQASPYEQYF. The DNA of the CDR3 is TGTGCCAGCAGTTACGGAGGACAGGCCTCACCATACGAGCAGTACTTC.

This clone was seen more than once but under ten times. The J gene is TRBJ2-1, the V gene TRBV4-1; D gene unclear. The V gene's germline CDR1 is MGHRA and CDR2 YSYEKL. V was cut by 3 bases and J by 2 bases, with 8 bases left in between. This CDR3 has 14 residues. As DNA, the CDR3 is TGCGCCAGCAGCCACCTCGGACCCTACAATGAGCAGTTCTTC. As protein: CASSHLGPYNEQFF.

This chain connects TRBV5-6 to TRBJ1-4; D call uncertain. The length of the CDR3 is 14 residues. Per the germline V gene, CDR1 is SGHDT and CDR2 is YYEEEE. V was pared by 1 base and J by 1 base, with 5 bases between. The CDR3 DNA reads TGTGCCAGCAGCTTGAGGATAACTAATGAAAAACTGTTTTTT. It codes for CASSLRITNEKLFF.

This clone is judged medium-sized (0.01 to 0.1%). The chain joins TRBV19 to TRBJ1-5; a possible D gene is TRBD1 (5 bases). The CDR3 has 13 amino acids. CDR1 is LNHDA, CDR2 SQIVND, per germline (reference sequence). With 10 bases removed from V and 7 bases from J, the gap between germline ends came to 17 bases. The CDR3 DNA follows: TGTGCCACCTTAAAGGGGACGGGGCAGCCCCAGCATTTT. As protein: CATLKGTGQPQHF. The whole variable domain, filled in from reference TRBV19 and TRBJ1-5, reads DGGITQSPKYLFRKEGQNVTLSCEQNLNHDAMYWYRQDPGQGLRLIYYSQIVNDFQKGDIAEGYSVSREKKESFPLTVTSAQKNPTAFYLCATLKGTGQPQHFGDGTRLSIL.

The chain joins TRBV7-3 to TRBJ2-1; D may be TRBD1 (6 bases). This CDR3 has 16 residues. CDR1 is SGHTA, CDR2 FQGTGA, per germline. Trimming cost V 4 bases and J 2 bases, with 15 bases left between them. CDR3 residues: CASSSLVGDTYNEQFF. The DNA of the CDR3 is TGTGCCAGCAGCTCTCTCGTTGGGGACACCTACAATGAGCAGTTCTTC.

V usage is TRBV7-9 and J usage is TRBJ2-7; D not certain. V shed 1 base and J shed 7 bases, with 8 bases lying between them. Germline V CDR1 and CDR2: SEHNR, FQNEAQ (reference sequence). The CDR3 runs to 12 residues. In DNA form, the CDR3 reads TGTGCCAGCAGCTTAGATTTGGGAGAGCAGTACTTC. Its translation: CASSLDLGEQYF.

V is TRBV3-1 (or the pseudogene TRBV3-2) and J is TRBJ2-1, with D possibly called TRBD1 or TRBD2 (5 bases each). The V end was cut by 3 bases, the J end by 0 bases, with 6 bases between. The CDR3 runs to 14 residues. CDR1 and CDR2 (germline): LGHDT, YNNKEL (reference sequence). CDR3: CASSQGVSYNEQFF. The CDR3 nucleotides are TGTGCCAGCAGCCAGGGGGTCTCCTACAATGAGCAGTTCTTC.